A single sample is the source of the 16 T cell receptor beta chains below, sequenced in a study of cytomegalovirus exposure and HLA in healthy donors. With 60 Vbeta and 13 Jbeta primers, the PCR was carried out. Data came from immunoSEQ multiplex PCR; TCRdb stores just in-frame clones and leaves some out. The table has about 40,000 clones, less than 75% seen once. The sequencing sample was made of PBMCs. The source is a man aged 60 to 75 in good health and CMV-seropositive.

The gene calls are TRBV29-1 and TRBJ1-5, with D tentatively TRBD1 (5 bases). The V end lost 7 bases, the J end lost 6 bases, and 16 bases lay between the germline ends. The CDR3 has 13 amino acids. Germline CDR1 reads SQVTM; CDR2 reads ANQGSEA. The CDR3, as DNA: TGCAGCGCCGCCTTCTCAGGGATTCAGCCCCAGCATTTT. This gives the protein CSAAFSGIQPQHF.

V usage is TRBV19 and J usage is TRBJ1-2; TRBD1 is a possible D gene (6 bases). V gave up 5 bases and J gave up 8 bases, with 18 bases separating them. The CDR3 covers 14 residues. Germline loops: CDR1 LNHDA, CDR2 SQIVND (reference sequence). The CDR3, as DNA: TGTGCCAGTAGTCCTTACAGGGTTTTGGAAGGCTACACCTTC. This gives the protein CASSPYRVLEGYTF.

In its sample, this clone was seen once. This chain joins TRBV9 and TRBJ2-7; D perhaps matches TRBD2 (5 bases). The CDR3 has 14 amino acids. V was clipped by 4 bases and J by 0 bases, with 11 bases between them. Germline CDR1 is SGDLS and CDR2 is YYNGEE. Here the CDR3 reads CASSPGDLSYEQYF. For the CDR3, the DNA is TGTGCCAGCAGCCCCGGGGATCTCTCCTACGAGCAGTACTTC.

The chain carries TRBV4-1 and TRBJ2-1; D perhaps matches TRBD2 (6 bases). CDR3 length: 17 amino acids. With 3 bases removed from V and 0 bases from J, the gap between germline ends came to 15 bases. The germline V gene has CDR1 MGHRA and CDR2 YSYEKL. The CDR3 here is CASSHEHLAYSYNEQFF. The CDR3 nucleotides read TGCGCCAGCAGCCATGAACACCTAGCGTACTCCTACAATGAGCAGTTCTTC.

This chain uses TRBV19 with TRBJ2-5, with 7 bases that match TRBD2. Germline CDR1 and CDR2: LNHDA and SQIVND (reference sequence). With V trimmed by 6 bases and J by 2 bases, 6 bases remained unmatched. The CDR3 runs 14 residues. The CDR3 sequence is CASSLGGVQETQYF. Here the CDR3 DNA reads TGTGCCAGTAGCCTGGGGGGGGTTCAAGAGACCCAGTACTTC.

The rearrangement uses TRBV5-1 and TRBJ1-4; D unresolved. Between the trimmed V and J ends, which lost 5 bases and 5 bases, there was a span of 4 bases. CDR3 length: 11 residues. Germline-derived CDR1 and CDR2 are SGHRS and YFSETQ. The CDR3 nucleotides are TGCGCCAGCAGACTGAATGAAAAACTGTTTTTT. It codes for CASRLNEKLFF.

This clone has only a few counts. V usage is TRBV9 and J usage is TRBJ1-1; no firm D call. The V and J ends lost 0 bases and 0 bases respectively, with 12 bases between them. CDR3 length equals 16 residues. Germline loops: CDR1 SGDLS, CDR2 YYNGEE. The CDR3 protein is CASSVGYNRLNTEAFF. CDR3 coding DNA: TGTGCCAGCAGCGTAGGATATAACAGATTGAACACTGAAGCTTTCTTT.

The V and J genes are TRBV6-1 and TRBJ2-5; tentative D call: TRBD1 (6 bases). V lost 4 bases to trimming and J lost 2 bases, with 20 bases between them. Germline V gives CDR1 MNHNS, CDR2 SASEGT. The CDR3 totals 17 residues. CDR3 bases: TGTGCCAGCAGTGCGTACGGGGCCAGGGGACCACAAGAGACCCAGTACTTC. It encodes CASSAYGARGPQETQYF.

CDR3 amino acids: CASSASTSGSLNEQFF. The CDR3 DNA reads as TGTGCCAGCAGCGCGAGCACTAGCGGGAGTTTGAATGAGCAGTTCTTC. The genes are TRBV9 and TRBJ2-1, with TRBD2 matching over 11 bases. This CDR3 is 16 amino acids long. In germline, CDR1 is SGDLS, CDR2 YYNGEE. V shed 3 bases and J 7 bases; nucleotides not matched to a gene: 9.

This clone was observed a few times. V and J are TRBV30 and TRBJ1-6; tentative D call: TRBD1 (5 bases). V dropped 3 bases and J dropped 3 bases, with 9 bases sitting between them. The germline gives CDR1 GTSNPN, CDR2 SVGIG (reference sequence). This CDR3 region has 14 residues. CDR3: CAWSPTVYNSPLHF. The CDR3 region has the DNA TGTGCCTGGAGCCCGACAGTCTATAATTCACCCCTCCACTTT.

V usage is TRBV5-1 and J usage is TRBJ2-5; 9 nucleotides agree with TRBD2. From germline, CDR1 is SGHRS and CDR2 YFSETQ. The CDR3 spans 16 residues. J gave up 5 bases and V 3 bases, and 11 bases lay outside the gene matches. CDR3 sequence: CASSSTRGSGRETQYF. CDR3 DNA: TGCGCCAGCAGCTCCACCAGGGGGAGCGGGAGGGAGACCCAGTACTTC.

The CDR3 region has the DNA TGTGCCAGCTCACCACCACCGGATAGCGGGAGACATGAGCAGTTCTTC. As protein: CASSPPPDSGRHEQFF. The genes are TRBV18 and TRBJ2-1; TRBD2 agrees at 9 bases. Germline loops: CDR1 KGHSH, CDR2 LQKENI. The trim removed 0 bases at V and 8 bases at J, leaving 8 bases unmatched. The CDR3 runs 16 residues.

This chain links TRBV7-9 with TRBJ1-2; weak D call: TRBD1 (5 bases). The CDR3 is 13 residues long. CDR1 is SEHNR, CDR2 FQNEAQ, per germline (reference sequence). Trimming stripped 5 bases from V and 5 bases from J, with 12 bases between. The CDR3 nucleotides are TGTGCCAGCAGCCGGGACTCAGGGTATGGCTACACCTTC. Translation gives CASSRDSGYGYTF.

Of note for this clone: The junction departs from the called germline gene at one end, perhaps through a read error. CDR3 DNA: TGTGCCAGCAGTTACTATGGACAGCTTGAAAAACTGCTTTTT. Amino acid sequence: CASSYYGQLEKLLF. The chain employs TRBV6-5 and TRBJ1-4, with a possible D match to TRBD1 (6 bases). This CDR3 contains 14 residues. Germline assignment: CDR1 MNHEY and CDR2 SVGAGI.

A single count supports this clone. The chain joins TRBV19 to TRBJ1-5, with D possibly being TRBD1 (5 bases). The CDR3 runs 17 residues. Trimming left V 1 base short and J 4 bases short, with 17 bases between. Germline-derived CDR1 and CDR2 are LNHDA and SQIVND (reference sequence). CDR3 in DNA: TGTGCCAGTAGTATAGCCTTGGGGGGTCGGACTAATCAGCCCCAGCATTTT. Its translation is CASSIALGGRTNQPQHF.

The chain's CDR3 is CASSQDRAGGPGDTQYF. The CDR3 DNA reads TGTGCCAGCAGCCAAGATCGCGCGGGAGGGCCGGGAGATACGCAGTATTTT. The rearrangement joins TRBV4-2 to TRBJ2-3; 9 nucleotides agree with TRBD2. Trimming at V came to 0 bases and at J to 5 bases, leaving 9 bases not matched to a gene. Per germline, CDR1 LGHNA and CDR2 YNFKEQ. This CDR3 is built from 17 residues.